The rows below give T cell receptor beta chains drawn from one sample of a study of T cells in Graves' hyperthyroidism and ophthalmopathy. TCRdb processed the multiplex PCR reads anew with MiXCR; each CDR3 protein has one entry. The profile shows approximately 570,000 distinct CDR3 sequences, 20% of them singletons. Sequencing input: blood. These receptors all come from a man aged 40-50 years with Graves' ophthalmopathy. Each CDR3 is given with its conserved first and last residue. The order of the fields is V gene, J gene, clone size, D gene, CDR3 protein, CDR3 DNA. The D gene is left open where the match is weak. Not every row has a clone size; where given, it reads once, few, many or a size class.

TRBV15	TRBJ1-5	-	TRBD1	CATSQGGQGGNQPQHF	TGTGCCACCAGCCAAGGGGGGCAGGGGGGGAATCAGCCCCAGCATTTT
TRBV28	TRBJ2-7	many	-	CASSFAGPGENEQYF	TGTGCCAGCAGTTTTGCCGGACCGGGGGAGAACGAGCAGTACTTC
TRBV7-8	TRBJ2-3	few	-	CASSLASAGGHTDTQYF	TGTGCCAGCAGCTTAGCTTCTGCCGGGGGCCACACAGATACGCAGTATTTT
TRBV5-5	TRBJ1-1	-	-	CASSLRGGRGAPGTEAFF	TGTGCCAGCAGCTTGAGAGGAGGACGGGGGGCTCCGGGCACTGAAGCTTTCTTT
TRBV9	TRBJ1-1	once	TRBD1	CASSEGDRGMGTEAFF	TGTGCCAGCAGCGAGGGGGACAGGGGAATGGGGACTGAAGCTTTCTTT
TRBV15	TRBJ2-2	few	-	CATSRAGRGTGELFF	TGTGCCACCAGCAGAGCTGGACGCGGGACCGGGGAGCTGTTTTTT
TRBV27	TRBJ1-2	-	-	CASSLSGITSDYGYTF	TGTGCCAGCAGTTTAAGCGGGATAACTTCGGACTATGGCTACACCTTC
TRBV9	TRBJ2-2	few	-	CASSVEVGGNTGELFF	TGTGCCAGCAGCGTAGAGGTGGGAGGGAACACCGGGGAGCTGTTTTTT
TRBV19	TRBJ1-2	-	-	CASTRNLNANYGYTF	TGTGCCAGTACTCGGAACCTCAACGCTAACTATGGCTACACCTTC
TRBV5-5	TRBJ1-3	few	-	CASSYTGGGNTIYF	TGTGCCAGCAGCTATACGGGGGGGGGAAACACCATATATTTT
TRBV14	TRBJ1-5	-	TRBD1	CASSQPTLYGTGRDQPQHF	TGTGCCAGCAGCCAACCAACGCTCTATGGGACAGGGAGGGATCAGCCCCAGCATTTT
TRBV13	TRBJ2-1	few	-	CASSSVQMGPEQFF	TGTGCCAGCAGCTCTGTACAAATGGGTCCTGAGCAGTTCTTC
TRBV20-1	TRBJ2-7	many	TRBD2	CSVGTTSSYEQYF	TGCAGTGTAGGGACTACCAGCTCCTACGAGCAGTACTTC
TRBV3-1	TRBJ2-7	-	TRBD1	CASSQGLRTGNYEQYF	TGTGCCAGCAGCCAAGGGCTCAGGACAGGGAATTACGAGCAGTACTTC
TRBV2	TRBJ2-6	many	-	CASSTDLSGANVLTF	TGTGCCAGCAGTACCGACCTCTCTGGGGCCAACGTCCTGACTTTC
TRBV20-1	TRBJ2-3	many	-	CSASGPTDTQYF	TGCAGTGCTAGTGGCCCCACAGATACGCAGTATTTT
TRBV5-4	TRBJ1-1	many	-	CASSLEWGRGNTEAFF	TGTGCCAGCAGCTTGGAATGGGGGCGGGGCAACACTGAAGCTTTCTTT
TRBV15	TRBJ2-6	-	-	CATRGSSGANVLTF	TGTGCCACCAGAGGCTCCTCTGGGGCCAACGTCCTGACTTTC
TRBV5-1	TRBJ2-7	many	TRBD2	CASSEILAGLPYEQYF	TGCGCCAGCAGCGAGATTCTAGCGGGTCTTCCCTACGAGCAGTACTTC
TRBV2	TRBJ2-1	-	TRBD2	CASSAGGAVISFF	TGTGCCAGCAGTGCGGGGGGAGCCGTGATTTCTTTCTTC
TRBV2	TRBJ2-2	-	TRBD2	CAAGIAGGPNTGELFF	TGTGCCGCAGGGATAGCGGGGGGTCCGAACACCGGGGAGCTGTTTTTT
TRBV3-1	TRBJ2-5	few	TRBD1	CASSRGTGEETQYF	TGTGCCAGCAGCAGGGGGACAGGGGAAGAGACCCAGTACTTC
TRBV12-3/TRBV12-4	TRBJ2-1	many	-	CASRQGTNEQFF	TGTGCCAGCAGACAGGGAACGAATGAGCAGTTCTTC
TRBV27	TRBJ1-5	-	-	CASSLRGPSSNQPQHF	TGTGCCAGCAGTCTGCGGGGACCATCCTCCAATCAGCCCCAGCATTTT
TRBV7-3	TRBJ2-5	-	-	CASSSFQGQWGGTQYF	TGTGCCAGCAGCTCGTTCCAGGGACAGTGGGGAGGGACCCAGTACTTC
TRBV18	TRBJ2-5	-	-	CASSPQRGSGETQYF	TGTGCCAGCTCACCGCAAAGGGGGTCAGGAGAGACCCAGTACTTC
TRBV5-1	TRBJ2-2	-	-	CASTIRDTLTGELFF	TGCGCCAGTACAATCCGGGACACACTCACCGGGGAGCTGTTTTTT
TRBV12-3/TRBV12-4	TRBJ1-5	-	-	CASKSGQIRSNQPQHF	TGTGCCAGCAAATCCGGACAGATCCGATCCAATCAGCCCCAGCATTTT
TRBV2	TRBJ1-2	few	-	CASSALSGYTF	TGTGCCAGCAGTGCCCTCTCTGGCTACACCTTC
TRBV7-3	TRBJ1-1	many	-	CASSPVYGTAEAFF	TGTGCCAGCAGCCCGGTATATGGGACCGCTGAAGCTTTCTTT
TRBV11-2	TRBJ1-2	many	TRBD1	CASSPDRVTYGYTF	TGTGCCAGCAGCCCGGACAGGGTCACCTATGGCTACACCTTC
TRBV5-5	TRBJ2-1	many	-	CASHRGGVYNEQFF	TGTGCCAGCCACCGGGGCGGGGTCTACAATGAGCAGTTCTTC
TRBV12-3/TRBV12-4	TRBJ1-1	-	TRBD1	CASRKGQGPRSLEAFF	TGTGCCAGCAGAAAGGGACAGGGGCCGCGATCCCTTGAAGCTTTCTTT
TRBV28	TRBJ2-7	many	TRBD2	CASSLTASGPSYEQYF	TGTGCCAGCAGTTTAACGGCTAGCGGGCCTTCCTACGAGCAGTACTTC
TRBV20-1	TRBJ2-2	few	-	CSARNINTGELFF	TGCAGTGCTAGAAACATAAACACCGGGGAGCTGTTTTTT
TRBV14	TRBJ1-2	-	-	CASSQGSPGPRGNYGYTF	TGTGCCAGCAGCCAAGGTTCCCCAGGGCCAAGGGGGAACTATGGCTACACCTTC
TRBV12-3/TRBV12-4	TRBJ2-2	-	TRBD1	CASSLDRGVAGELFF	TGTGCCAGCAGTTTAGACAGGGGGGTAGCCGGGGAGCTGTTTTTT
TRBV29-1	TRBJ1-1	few	-	CSVEDIGTQTGTEAFF	TGCAGCGTTGAAGATATAGGGACCCAGACAGGCACTGAAGCTTTCTTT
TRBV11-3	TRBJ2-5	few	TRBD2	CASSLGGLAGGVETQYF	TGTGCCAGCAGCTTAGGAGGCCTAGCGGGGGGCGTGGAGACCCAGTACTTC
TRBV2	TRBJ1-5	many	-	CASSFGRYQPQHF	TGTGCCAGCAGTTTCGGACGGTATCAGCCCCAGCATTTT
TRBV6-2/TRBV6-3	TRBJ1-2	-	-	CASSYPGQNYGYTF	TGTGCCAGCAGCTACCCCGGACAGAACTATGGCTACACCTTC
TRBV6-4	TRBJ2-1	once	-	CASQRVYNEQFF	TGTGCCAGTCAGCGGGTGTACAATGAGCAGTTCTTC
TRBV27	TRBJ2-7	-	-	CASSLKRAGRSYEQYF	TGTGCCAGCAGTTTAAAGAGAGCAGGGAGGTCCTACGAGCAGTACTTC